The 5 T cell receptor beta chains below all came from one sample that was sequenced in a study of cytomegalovirus exposure and HLA in healthy donors. Primers included in the PCR were 60 Vbeta and 13 Jbeta primers. Method: immunoSEQ multiplex PCR; TCRdb's copy keeps in-frame clones and lacks some. The data show 150,000 to 200,000 clones, around 80% seen once. Sequencing input: PBMCs. The receptors were gathered from a woman in her 30s in good health and CMV-seropositive.

The chain couples TRBV4-1 to TRBJ1-2; 8 nucleotides match TRBD1. Germline CDR1 is MGHRA and CDR2 is YSYEKL. Trimming cost V 4 bases and J 7 bases; bases outside gene matches: 8. The CDR3 consists of 14 residues. The CDR3 is CASSRPDRETGYTF. DNA of the CDR3: TGCGCCAGCAGCCGACCGGACAGGGAGACTGGCTACACCTTC.

This chain links TRBV10-2 with TRBJ2-1; 7 bases align to TRBD2. The V gene end was trimmed by 3 bases and the J gene end by 8 bases; junction bases not matched to a gene: 7. Germline V gene data show CDR1 as WSHSY and CDR2 as SAAADI. The CDR3 contains 14 residues. In DNA, the CDR3 is TGCGCCAGCAGTGATGCCAGGGAGGGTGATGAGCAGTTCTTC. The encoded protein is CASSDAREGDEQFF.

The chain is built from TRBV10-3 and TRBJ1-2, with D possibly matching TRBD1 (5 bases). The CDR3 is made up of 12 amino acids. Germline loops: CDR1 ENHRY, CDR2 SYGVKD. The ends were cut back, 8 bases at V and 7 bases at J, with 14 bases in the middle. CDR3 sequence (DNA): TGTGCCATCGGGACTCCCGCCGGTGGCTACACCTTC. This gives the protein CAIGTPAGGYTF.

The chain combines TRBV19 with TRBJ1-2; 9 bases align to TRBD1. Germline values: CDR1 LNHDA, CDR2 SQIVND (reference sequence). CDR3 size: 14 residues. Germline trimming cut 9 bases from V and 8 bases from J; bases unmatched to any gene: 13. The CDR3 loop is CASLTKDRGFGYTF. In DNA form, the CDR3 reads TGTGCCAGCCTGACGAAGGACAGGGGTTTCGGCTACACCTTC.

The rearrangement joins TRBV11-2 to TRBJ2-7; TRBD1 aligns across 8 bases. V was clipped by 4 bases and J by 7 bases; unmatched bases: 6. Germline CDR1 is SGHAT and CDR2 is FQNNGV. This CDR3 contains 13 residues. CDR3 sequence (DNA): TGTGCCAGCAGCTACCCGGGACAGGTGGAGCAGTACTTC. It encodes CASSYPGQVEQYF.